The 32 T cell receptor beta chains in this list originate from one sample, sequenced in a study of T cell repertoires in cytomegalovirus infection (dated by TCRdb to the late 2010s). No antigens are known for them. The instrument was an Illumina HiSeq 1500. The raw public reads went through TCRdb reprocessing: fastp at Q25, MiXCR clone calling, in-frame beta chains kept. For every CDR3 protein sequence, its rows merge into one entry that carries the most common genes and DNA. This sample has 75,000 to 100,000 distinct CDR3 sequences in its table, and 25% to 30% of those were observed once. The ten largest clonotypes hold 71% of the sample. The sample's treatment or condition label, in plain terms: in vitro stimulation with specific CMV peptide epitopes to enrich CMV-specific T cells. Material: CD8+ T cells from cultured PBMCs, obtained from culture after CMV antigen stimulation. The receptors here all came from a human donor in good health (CMV status not recorded). Some clones in this sample may be carry-over from other donors' samples.

This clonotype was seen more than once but under ten times. This sequence joins TRBV5-4 and TRBJ2-5, with TRBD2 matching 9 bases. This CDR3 has 15 residues. The germline gives CDR1 SGHNT, CDR2 YYREEE (reference sequence). With 1 base clipped from V and 0 bases from J, the junction kept 1 base outside the gene matches. The CDR3 DNA reads as TGTGCCAGCAGCTTGTCTAGCGGGGACCAAGAGACCCAGTACTTC. As protein: CASSLSSGDQETQYF.

This chain connects TRBV28 to TRBJ2-7, with 8 nucleotides matching TRBD2. The V gene's germline CDR1 is MDHEN and CDR2 SYDVKM. CDR3 size: 15 residues. The V segment lost 7 bases and the J segment 3 bases; nucleotides outside the gene matches: 11. CDR3: CASKLRGGDYYEQYF. DNA for the CDR3: TGTGCCAGCAAATTACGGGGGGGAGATTACTACGAGCAGTACTTC.

A few counts support this clonotype. The V call is TRBV6-1, the J call TRBJ2-3, with 9 bases that match TRBD2. CDR1 is MNHNS, CDR2 SASEGT, per germline. This CDR3 contains 16 residues. The J segment lost 4 bases and the V segment lost 7 bases, leaving 12 bases of the junction unmatched. The CDR3 DNA reads as TGTGCCAGCAACCAAGTGGCGGGGGGGCCGCCAGATACGCAGTATTTT. Amino acid sequence: CASNQVAGGPPDTQYF.

This clonotype was recorded many times. This rearrangement joins TRBV6-6 to TRBJ1-1, with D unresolved. Germline CDR1 reads MNHNY; CDR2 reads SVGAGI (reference sequence). The CDR3 totals 13 residues. Trimming took off 10 bases at V and 1 base at J, with 13 bases between the two ends. In nucleotides, the CDR3 is TGTGCCACGAAGATATGGGAGAACACTGAAGCTTTCTTT. It codes for CATKIWENTEAFF.

Only one count was recorded for this clonotype. The CDR3 here is CASSQDPRRWGKNTEAFF. The CDR3 region has the DNA TGTGCCAGCAGCCAAGATCCTAGGAGGTGGGGGAAGAACACTGAAGCTTTCTTT. The chain employs TRBV3-1 and TRBJ1-1, with D possibly TRBD1 on 5 matching bases. Per germline, CDR1 LGHDT and CDR2 YNNKEL (reference sequence). This CDR3 is 18 amino acids long. Trimming shortened V by 0 bases and J by 1 base, and 18 bases separated the two germline ends.

The chain combines TRBV7-8 with TRBJ1-5, with 9 bases matching TRBD1. Looked up from germline, CDR1 is SGHVS and CDR2 is FQNEAQ. V gave up 0 bases and J gave up 3 bases; unmatched junction bases: 12. This CDR3 contains 19 residues. CDR3 bases: TGTGCCAGCAGCTTAGCGTCGGTCTTCGGGACAGGGAACAATCAGCCCCAGCATTTT. Protein: CASSLASVFGTGNNQPQHF.

The chain joins TRBV5-1 to TRBJ2-5; D possibly corresponds to TRBD1 (6 bases). V dropped 4 bases and J dropped 2 bases, with 12 bases sitting between them. Germline V gene data show CDR1 as SGHRS and CDR2 as YFSETQ. The CDR3 consists of 14 residues. CDR3 DNA: TGCGCCAGCAGCCGGACAGACGCACAAGAGACCCAGTACTTC. Translation: CASSRTDAQETQYF.

This clonotype has at least ten counts. V is TRBV7-2 and J is TRBJ2-1, with TRBD2 matching over 9 bases. The CDR3 loop spans 16 amino acids. The trim removed 5 bases at V and 2 bases at J, leaving 7 bases unmatched. The germline gives CDR1 SGHTA, CDR2 FQGNSA. The CDR3 loop reads CASSHPGTSPYNEQFF. The CDR3 nucleotides read TGTGCCAGCAGCCACCCCGGGACTAGCCCCTACAATGAGCAGTTCTTC.

The genes are TRBV11-1 and TRBJ1-1; D ambiguous. Germline lookup yields CDR1 SGHAT and CDR2 FQDESV (reference sequence). V dropped 6 bases and J dropped 5 bases, with 10 bases sitting between them. This CDR3 has 12 amino acids. CDR3 protein: CASRSIGTEAFF. Written as DNA, the CDR3 is TGTGCCAGCAGGAGTATCGGGACTGAAGCTTTCTTT. Full variable domain (remainder filled in from reference TRBV11-1 and TRBJ1-1): EAEVAQSPRYKITEKSQAVAFWCDPISGHATLYWYRQILGQGPELLVQFQDESVVDDSQLPKDRFSAERLKGVDSTLKIQPAELGDSAMYLCASRSIGTEAFFGQGTRLTVV.

In this sample, this clonotype turned up a few times. V gene TRBV4-1 combines with J gene TRBJ2-2, with D possibly being TRBD1 (6 bases). The V and J ends lost 5 bases and 5 bases respectively, with 18 bases between them. From germline, CDR1 is MGHRA and CDR2 YSYEKL. This CDR3 is built from 16 residues. The CDR3 is CASSESPGVYTGELFF. CDR3 nucleotides: TGCGCCAGCAGCGAAAGCCCAGGGGTTTATACCGGGGAGCTGTTTTTT.

This clonotype turned up a few times. V gene TRBV4-1 combines with J gene TRBJ1-4; D gene unclear. Germline-derived CDR1 and CDR2 are MGHRA and YSYEKL. This CDR3 comprises 15 residues. V was clipped by 0 bases and J by 4 bases, with 9 bases between them. The CDR3 bases are TGCGCCAGCAGCCAAGACAACAGTCTTAATGAAAAACTGTTTTTT. It encodes CASSQDNSLNEKLFF.

The chain joins TRBV6-6 to TRBJ2-3; D may be TRBD1 or TRBD2 (5 bases each). Trimming pared 2 bases from V and 2 bases from J, leaving 14 bases between. The germline CDR1 and CDR2 sequences are MNHNY and SVGAGI (reference sequence). CDR3 size: 16 residues. The CDR3 DNA reads TGTGCCAGCAGTTACGGACGGGACCCACTCACAGATACGCAGTATTTT. This translates into CASSYGRDPLTDTQYF.

This clonotype was seen many times. The J gene is TRBJ2-1, the V gene TRBV6-1; D possibly corresponds to TRBD1 (6 bases). Germline assignment: CDR1 MNHNS and CDR2 SASEGT. The CDR3 totals 12 residues. V gave up 7 bases and J gave up 7 bases, with 11 bases separating them. CDR3 amino acids: CASTADRNEQFF. CDR3 nucleotide sequence: TGTGCCAGCACCGCTGACAGGAATGAGCAGTTCTTC.

The genes are TRBV18 and TRBJ2-1; weak D call: TRBD1 (6 bases). The CDR3 contains 14 residues. The V and J ends lost 1 base and 3 bases respectively, with 7 bases between them. Germline CDR1 KGHSH, CDR2 LQKENI. CDR3 DNA: TGTGCCAGCTCACCACGCAGGGGCTACAATGAGCAGTTCTTC. This translates into CASSPRRGYNEQFF.

The chain is built from TRBV4-2 and TRBJ2-3; 12 nucleotides line up with TRBD2. The CDR3 loop spans 18 amino acids. Trimming removed 4 bases from V and 6 bases from J; junction bases left unmatched: 14. CDR1 is LGHNA and CDR2 is YNFKEQ in the germline V gene. In DNA form, the CDR3 reads TGTGCCAGCAGCCCGACCGCGGCTAGCGGGGGGGCGATGGATACGCAGTATTTT. Its translation: CASSPTAASGGAMDTQYF.

This clonotype was detected many times. The J gene is TRBJ1-5, the V gene TRBV19; TRBD1 matches at 7 bases. The V gene end was trimmed by 1 base and the J gene end by 0 bases; junction bases not matched to a gene: 0. The CDR3 runs to 15 residues. CDR1 and CDR2 from the germline V gene are LNHDA and SQIVND (reference sequence). Written as DNA, the CDR3 is TGTGCCAGTAGTATAGGGGACAGTAGCAATCAGCCCCAGCATTTT. It codes for CASSIGDSSNQPQHF.

The table lists this clonotype with a few counts. This chain links TRBV7-8 with TRBJ2-5; TRBD1 matches at 7 bases. From germline, CDR1 is SGHVS and CDR2 FQNEAQ. The CDR3 is 15 residues long. V was clipped by 4 bases and J by 4 bases; unmatched bases: 9. CDR3 DNA: TGTGCCAGCAGCTGGGTCCGACAGGGCCCAGAGACCCAGTACTTC. As protein: CASSWVRQGPETQYF.

This clonotype was detected ten times or more. V usage is TRBV12-3 or TRBV12-4 and J usage is TRBJ2-1, with D tentatively TRBD1 (5 bases). V was cut by 8 bases and J by 7 bases, with 21 bases left in between. The CDR3 is 15 residues long. The CDR3 sequence: CASGVSPRGDNEQFF. CDR3 coding DNA: TGTGCCAGCGGCGTCTCCCCTAGGGGCGATAATGAGCAGTTCTTC.

The rearrangement links TRBV30 to TRBJ2-5; the match to TRBD2 covers 7 bases. Germline V lookup: CDR1 GTSNPN, CDR2 SVGIG (reference sequence). J gave up 2 bases and V 4 bases, and 7 bases lay outside the gene matches. The CDR3 contains 14 residues. This chain's CDR3 is CAWIPAGPQETQYF. Here the CDR3 DNA reads TGTGCCTGGATTCCAGCGGGACCGCAAGAGACCCAGTACTTC.

The rearrangement links TRBV7-6 to TRBJ2-6; either TRBD1 or TRBD2 may supply D (6 bases each). The ends were cut back, 5 bases at V and 3 bases at J, with 17 bases in the middle. This CDR3 has 17 residues. From germline, CDR1 is SGHVS and CDR2 FNYEAQ. As DNA, the CDR3 is TGTGCCAGCAGCCCCGTGGGGGGCAGAGGTGGGGCCAACGTCCTGACTTTC. Its translation is CASSPVGGRGGANVLTF.

The CDR3 loop is CASSDWLGTQYF. In DNA, the CDR3 is TGCGCCAGCAGCGACTGGCTAGGGACCCAGTACTTC. This chain joins TRBV5-1 and TRBJ2-5; D gene ambiguous. The CDR3 consists of 12 residues. Trimming left V 4 bases short and J 7 bases short, with 11 bases between. Germline assignment: CDR1 SGHRS and CDR2 YFSETQ.

V gene TRBV2 combines with J gene TRBJ2-7; D possibly matches TRBD1 or TRBD2 (6 bases each). The CDR3 length is 14 residues. Germline-derived CDR1 and CDR2 are SNHLY and FYNNEI. V dropped 3 bases and J dropped 5 bases, with 14 bases sitting between them. The CDR3 DNA sequence: TGTGCCAGCAGTGAGACGGGGGCCCTGGACGAGCAGTACTTC. This sequence encodes CASSETGALDEQYF.

Many counts were recorded for this clonotype. This chain links TRBV7-2 with TRBJ1-2, with D possibly being TRBD1 (6 bases). Deletions cut 5 bases from V and 1 base from J, with 14 bases between. The CDR3 covers 15 residues. Per germline, CDR1 SGHTA and CDR2 FQGNSA. This CDR3 is CASSQGAGDNYGYTF. CDR3 nucleotides: TGTGCCAGCAGCCAAGGGGCAGGGGATAACTATGGCTACACCTTC.

This chain joins TRBV4-1 and TRBJ2-2; D uncertain. Per germline, CDR1 MGHRA and CDR2 YSYEKL. The ends were cut back, 2 bases at V and 0 bases at J, with 7 bases in the middle. This CDR3 has 15 amino acids. The CDR3 here is CASSQPRTNTGELFF. CDR3 DNA sequence: TGCGCCAGCAGCCAACCCAGGACGAACACCGGGGAGCTGTTTTTT.

The chain joins TRBV19 to TRBJ1-2; D remains ambiguous. Between the trimmed V and J ends, which lost 3 bases and 4 bases, there was a span of 9 bases. CDR3 length equals 13 residues. The V gene's germline CDR1 is LNHDA and CDR2 SQIVND (reference sequence). In DNA, the CDR3 is TGTGCCAGTAGTATGGGCAGCTTCTATGGCTACACCTTC. Translating gives CASSMGSFYGYTF.

The V gene is TRBV6-5, the J gene TRBJ2-7; the D gene is possibly TRBD2 (6 bases). The CDR3 consists of 13 residues. Germline V lookup: CDR1 MNHEY, CDR2 SVGAGI. V was trimmed by 5 bases and J by 6 bases, leaving 14 bases between them. The CDR3 loop is CASSMGRGVEQYF. Written as DNA, the CDR3 is TGTGCCAGCAGTATGGGCCGCGGGGTCGAGCAGTACTTC.

This clonotype has a handful of counts. V gene TRBV6-2 or TRBV6-3 combines with J gene TRBJ2-7; D may be TRBD2 (5 bases). This CDR3 has 13 amino acids. The V end was cut by 6 bases, the J end by 3 bases, with 12 bases between. Per germline, CDR1 MNHEY and CDR2 SVGEGT. DNA for the CDR3: TGTGCCAGCAGCCTGGACGGAGGCTACGAGCAGTACTTC. Amino acids: CASSLDGGYEQYF.

The gene calls are TRBV7-9 and TRBJ2-5, with D tentatively TRBD1 or TRBD2 (5 bases each). The CDR3 spans 13 residues. CDR1 is SEHNR, CDR2 FQNEAQ, per germline (reference sequence). V lost 4 bases and J lost 7, with 13 bases in between. The CDR3 region has the DNA TGTGCCAGCAGCTCGACAGAGGGTGGGACCCAGTACTTC. This sequence encodes CASSSTEGGTQYF.

The V and J genes are TRBV27 and TRBJ1-2; 7 bases are shared with TRBD1. The J segment lost 7 bases and the V segment lost 5 bases, leaving 7 bases of the junction unmatched. The CDR3 extends over 13 amino acids. CDR1 is MNHEY, CDR2 SMNVEV, per germline (reference sequence). CDR3 DNA sequence: TGTGCCAGCAGTAGGGGGCTGGAGTTTGGCTACACCTTC. Amino acids: CASSRGLEFGYTF.

This clonotype was counted at least ten times. V gene TRBV4-1 combines with J gene TRBJ1-2; D call uncertain. V gave up 0 bases and J gave up 0 bases, with 8 bases separating them. The CDR3 consists of 15 residues. CDR1 and CDR2 from the germline V gene are MGHRA and YSYEKL. CDR3 sequence reads: CASSQEQSANYGYTF. CDR3 in DNA: TGCGCCAGCAGCCAAGAGCAGTCAGCTAACTATGGCTACACCTTC.

J is TRBJ2-7 and V is TRBV13; possible D gene TRBD2, 7 bases. Germline CDR1 and CDR2: PRHDT and FYEKMQ (reference sequence). With 5 bases removed from V and 4 bases from J, the gap between germline ends came to 15 bases. This CDR3 region has 14 residues. CDR3 residues: CASSGGGGAYEQYF. In DNA form, the CDR3 reads TGTGCCAGCAGCGGCGGCGGGGGCGCGTACGAGCAGTACTTC.

The V gene is TRBV12-3 or TRBV12-4, the J gene TRBJ2-1; 11 nucleotides agree with TRBD2. This CDR3 comprises 16 residues. The trim removed 3 bases at V and 8 bases at J, leaving 9 bases unmatched. Written as DNA, the CDR3 is TGTGCCAGCAGTTTTAGCGGGGGGGCTTACAGGCATGAGCAGTTCTTC. It encodes CASSFSGGAYRHEQFF.